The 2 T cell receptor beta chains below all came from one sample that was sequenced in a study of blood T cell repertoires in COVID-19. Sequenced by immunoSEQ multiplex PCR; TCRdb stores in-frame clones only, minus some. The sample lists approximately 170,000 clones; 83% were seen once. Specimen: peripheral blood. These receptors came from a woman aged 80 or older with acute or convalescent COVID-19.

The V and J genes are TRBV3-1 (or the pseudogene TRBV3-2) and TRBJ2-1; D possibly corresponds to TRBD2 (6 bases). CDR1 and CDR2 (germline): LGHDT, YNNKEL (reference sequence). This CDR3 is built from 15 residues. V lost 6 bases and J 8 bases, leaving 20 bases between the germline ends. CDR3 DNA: TGTGCCAGCAGAAAACAGGACACCCCGGGGGATGAGCAGTTCTTC. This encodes CASRKQDTPGDEQFF.

CDR3 protein: CASSLHTGTGDYNEQFF. DNA for the CDR3: TGTGCCAGCAGCCTACACACCGGGACGGGAGATTACAATGAGCAGTTCTTC. The genes are TRBV7-3 and TRBJ2-1; a weak D match, TRBD2 (6 bases). The germline gives CDR1 SGHTA, CDR2 FQGTGA. The CDR3 covers 17 residues. Trimming took off 5 bases at V and 4 bases at J, with 21 bases between the two ends.